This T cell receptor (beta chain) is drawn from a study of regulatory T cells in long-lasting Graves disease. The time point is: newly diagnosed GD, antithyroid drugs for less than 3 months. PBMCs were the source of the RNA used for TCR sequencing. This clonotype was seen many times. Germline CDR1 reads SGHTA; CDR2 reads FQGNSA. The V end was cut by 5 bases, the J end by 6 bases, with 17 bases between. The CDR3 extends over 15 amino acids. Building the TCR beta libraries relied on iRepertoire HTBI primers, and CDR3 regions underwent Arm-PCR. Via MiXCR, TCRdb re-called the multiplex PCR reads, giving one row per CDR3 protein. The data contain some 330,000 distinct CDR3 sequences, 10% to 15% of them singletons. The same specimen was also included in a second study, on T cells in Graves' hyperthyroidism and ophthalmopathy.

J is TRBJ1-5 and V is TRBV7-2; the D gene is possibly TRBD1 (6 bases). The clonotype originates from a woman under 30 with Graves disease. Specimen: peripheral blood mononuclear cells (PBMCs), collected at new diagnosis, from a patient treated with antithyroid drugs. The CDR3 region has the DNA TGTGCCAGCAGCCGTACAGGGATAGGCATTCAGCCCCAGCATTTT. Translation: CASSRTGIGIQPQHF. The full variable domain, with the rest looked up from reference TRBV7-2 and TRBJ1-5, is GAGVSQSPSNKVTEKGKDVELRCDPISGHTALYWYRQSLGQGLEFLIYFQGNSAPDKSGLPSDRFSAERTGGSVSTLTIQRTQQEDSAVYLCASSRTGIGIQPQHFGDGTRLSIL.